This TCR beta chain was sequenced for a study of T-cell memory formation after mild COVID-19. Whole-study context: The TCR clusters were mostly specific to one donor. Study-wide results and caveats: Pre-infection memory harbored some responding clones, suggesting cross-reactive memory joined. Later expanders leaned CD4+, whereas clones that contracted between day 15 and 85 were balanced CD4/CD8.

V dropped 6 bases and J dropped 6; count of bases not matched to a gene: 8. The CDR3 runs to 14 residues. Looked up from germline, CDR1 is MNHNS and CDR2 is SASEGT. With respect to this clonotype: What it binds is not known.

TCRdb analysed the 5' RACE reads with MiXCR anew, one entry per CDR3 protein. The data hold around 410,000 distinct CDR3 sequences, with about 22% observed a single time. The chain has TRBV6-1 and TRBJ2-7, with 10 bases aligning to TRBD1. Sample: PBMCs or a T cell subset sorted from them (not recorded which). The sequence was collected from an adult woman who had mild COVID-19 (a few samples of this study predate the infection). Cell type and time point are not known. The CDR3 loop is CASSPGTGAPEQYF. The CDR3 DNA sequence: TGTGCCAGCAGCCCCGGGACAGGGGCTCCCGAGCAGTACTTC.